This T cell receptor (beta chain) comes out of a study of blood T cell repertoires in COVID-19. About the research overall: From the United States, Italy and Spain came samples of acute and convalescent COVID-19. Sample material is recorded as cDNA or gDNA derived from T cells, B-cell-depleted T cells, or PBMCs.

Germline V lookup: CDR1 KGHSH, CDR2 LQKENI. The CDR3 consists of 17 residues. J gave up 5 bases and V 0 bases, and 8 bases lay outside the gene matches. In the authors' methods: The authors estimated nucleated cell counts from reference gene primer amplification. Sequencing was performed with immunoSEQ multiplex PCR; in TCRdb, only in-frame clones are kept and a portion is missing. Clone size and the V and J calls come from that table; the DNA yielded D and trimming. The sample contains about half a million clones, approximately 85% of which appear only once. The TCR originated in a human donor in a cohort sampled during active COVID-19. The rearrangement joins TRBV18 to TRBJ2-2; 8 bases align to TRBD1. Sequencing used peripheral blood. CDR3 in DNA: TGTGCCAGCTCACCACCCGGACAGGGAATTTCTACCGGGGAGCTGTTTTTT. This translates into CASSPPGQGISTGELFF.